The source of this T cell receptor beta chain is a study of read filtering for tumor transcriptome and immune sequencing. Study context: Under 10 patients were R-ISS I, approximately 15 were R-ISS II, more than five were R-ISS III. DNase treatment preceded whole-transcriptome library preparation.

This library used roughly 430 ng RNA and molecular barcoded adaptors spanning alpha/delta and beta/gamma chains. TCRdb re-analysed the reads in MiXCR, keeping a single row per CDR3 protein. Of 100,000 to 150,000 distinct CDR3 sequences listed, approximately 13% are singletons. Findings and caveats of the study: The CD138-negative fraction was mixed bone marrow immune cells, not pure T cells. Single-read clonotypes: roughly 81% of IR-seq clonotypes (about 3.5% of reads), 74.6% of RNA-seq clonotypes (nearly 45% of reads).

Many counts were recorded for this clonotype. Its matching antigen is unknown. At one end the junction does not follow the germline gene, possibly because of a read error. Germline CDR1 reads SQVTM; CDR2 reads ANQGSEA. This CDR3 is built from 8 residues. The chain uses TRBV29-1 and TRBJ1-2; D is undetermined. The sample comprised a population of CD138-negative cells sorted from bone marrow. This receptor was obtained from a donor at least 40 years old with multiple myeloma. The CDR3 DNA is TGCAGCGTTGAAGAAGGGAGCTTC. The encoded protein is CSVEEGSF.